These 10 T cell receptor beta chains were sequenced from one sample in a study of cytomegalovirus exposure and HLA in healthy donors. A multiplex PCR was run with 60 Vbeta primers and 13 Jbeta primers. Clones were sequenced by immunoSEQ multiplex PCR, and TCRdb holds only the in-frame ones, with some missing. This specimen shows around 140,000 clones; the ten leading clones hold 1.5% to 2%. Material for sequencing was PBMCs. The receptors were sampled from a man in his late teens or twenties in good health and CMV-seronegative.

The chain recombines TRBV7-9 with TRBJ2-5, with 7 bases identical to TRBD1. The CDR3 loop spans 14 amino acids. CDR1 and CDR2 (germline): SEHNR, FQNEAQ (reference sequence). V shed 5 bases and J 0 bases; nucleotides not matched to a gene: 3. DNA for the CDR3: TGTGCCAGCAGCACGGGACAGTACCAAGAGACCCAGTACTTC. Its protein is CASSTGQYQETQYF.

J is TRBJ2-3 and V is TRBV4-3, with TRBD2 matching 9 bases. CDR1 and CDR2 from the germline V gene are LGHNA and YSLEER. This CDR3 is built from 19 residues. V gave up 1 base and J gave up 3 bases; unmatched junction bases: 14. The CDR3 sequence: CASSQVTAGGWVTTDTQYF. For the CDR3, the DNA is TGCGCCAGCAGCCAAGTCACAGCGGGAGGATGGGTGACTACAGATACGCAGTATTTT.

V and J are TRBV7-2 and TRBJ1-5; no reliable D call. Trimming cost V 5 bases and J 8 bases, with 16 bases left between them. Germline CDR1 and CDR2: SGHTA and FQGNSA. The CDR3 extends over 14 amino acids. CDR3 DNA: TGTGCCAGCAGCCGTAGGCGAGATCGGGAGCCCCAGCATTTT. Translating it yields CASSRRRDREPQHF. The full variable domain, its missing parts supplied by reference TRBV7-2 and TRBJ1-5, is GAGVSQSPSNKVTEKGKDVELRCDPISGHTALYWYRQSLGQGLEFLIYFQGNSAPDKSGLPSDRFSAERTGGSVSTLTIQRTQQEDSAVYLCASSRRRDREPQHFGDGTRLSIL.

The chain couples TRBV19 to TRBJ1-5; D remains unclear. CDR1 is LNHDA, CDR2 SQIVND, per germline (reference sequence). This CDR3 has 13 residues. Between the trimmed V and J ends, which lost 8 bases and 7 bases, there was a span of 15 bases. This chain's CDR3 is CASSTRVAQPQHF. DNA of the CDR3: TGTGCCAGTTCAACTAGGGTGGCCCAGCCCCAGCATTTT.

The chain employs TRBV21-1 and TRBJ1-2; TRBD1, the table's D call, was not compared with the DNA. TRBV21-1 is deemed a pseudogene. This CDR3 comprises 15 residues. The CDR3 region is CASSHERGLEYGYTF. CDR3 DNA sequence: TGTGCCAGCAGCCATGAGAGGGGGCTAGAGTATGGCTACACCTTC.

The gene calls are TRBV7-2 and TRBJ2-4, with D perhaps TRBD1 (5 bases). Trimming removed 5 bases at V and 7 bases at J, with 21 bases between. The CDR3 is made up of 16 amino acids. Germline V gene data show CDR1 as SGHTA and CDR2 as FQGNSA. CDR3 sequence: CASSHMDNWAGNIQYF. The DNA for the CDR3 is TGTGCCAGCAGCCATATGGACAATTGGGCCGGGAACATTCAGTACTTC.

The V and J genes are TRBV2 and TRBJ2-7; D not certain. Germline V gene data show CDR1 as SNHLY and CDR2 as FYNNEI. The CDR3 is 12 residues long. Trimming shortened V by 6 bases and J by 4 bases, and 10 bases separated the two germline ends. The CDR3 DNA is TGTGCCAGCAGGGAATTACAGTACGAGCAGTACTTC. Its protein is CASRELQYEQYF.

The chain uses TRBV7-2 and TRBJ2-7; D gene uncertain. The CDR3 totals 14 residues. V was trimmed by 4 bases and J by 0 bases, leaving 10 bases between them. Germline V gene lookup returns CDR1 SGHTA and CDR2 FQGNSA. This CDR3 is CASSSVQSSYEQYF. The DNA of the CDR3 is TGTGCCAGCAGCTCGGTCCAAAGCTCCTACGAGCAGTACTTC.

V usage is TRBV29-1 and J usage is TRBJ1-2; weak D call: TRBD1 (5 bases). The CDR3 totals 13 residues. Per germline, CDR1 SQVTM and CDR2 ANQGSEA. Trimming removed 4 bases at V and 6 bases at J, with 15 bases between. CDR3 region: CSVVLDKYHGYTF. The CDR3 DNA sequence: TGCAGCGTTGTATTGGACAAATATCATGGCTACACCTTC. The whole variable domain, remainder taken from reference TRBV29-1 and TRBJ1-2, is SAVISQKPSRDICQRGTSLTIQCQVDSQVTMMFWYRQQPGQSLTLIATANQGSEATYESGFVIDKFPISRPNLTFSTLTVSNMSPEDSSIYLCSVVLDKYHGYTFGSGTRLTVV.

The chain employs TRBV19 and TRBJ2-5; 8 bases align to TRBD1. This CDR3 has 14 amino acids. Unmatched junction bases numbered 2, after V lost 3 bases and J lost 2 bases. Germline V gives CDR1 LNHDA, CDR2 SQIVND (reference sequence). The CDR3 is CASSIGTGQETQYF. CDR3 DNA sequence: TGTGCCAGTAGTATCGGGACAGGACAAGAGACCCAGTACTTC.